These T cell receptor beta chains were read from a single sample in a study of radiotherapy plus CTLA-4 blockade in lung cancer. TCRdb keeps only in-frame clones here, not all; method: immunoSEQ multiplex PCR. Here the sample spans about 24,000 clones, about 71% being singletons. The starting material was peripheral blood, obtained from a patient treated with radiotherapy plus ipilimumab. The origin of the receptors is a human donor with non-small cell lung cancer whose response to radiotherapy plus ipilimumab could not be evaluated. CDR3s include the opening cysteine and the closing phenylalanine or tryptophan. The order of the fields is CDR3 DNA, CDR3 protein, V gene, J gene, D gene, clone size. A D gene is named only where the DNA matches it firmly. Clone size appears in some rows only: once, few, many, or a class for an expanded clone.

CDR3nt: TGCGCCAGCTACCAGGGCGACACCGGGGAGCTGTTTTTT
CDR3aa: CASYQGDTGELFF
v_gene: TRBV10-2
j_gene: TRBJ2-2
d_gene: .
abundance: .

CDR3nt: TGTGCCAGCACCGTAGGGAGTTTGGTCACAGATACGCAGTATTTT
CDR3aa: CASTVGSLVTDTQYF
v_gene: TRBV7-2
j_gene: TRBJ2-3
d_gene: .
abundance: .

CDR3nt: TGTGCCAGCAGCCCCGGGACAGGGGCTAACAATCAGCCCCAGCATTTT
CDR3aa: CASSPGTGANNQPQHF
v_gene: TRBV7-8
j_gene: TRBJ1-5
d_gene: TRBD1
abundance: .

CDR3nt: TGTGCCAGCAGTACAGGGGGCGCAGGGGGCACTGAAGCTTTCTTT
CDR3aa: CASSTGGAGGTEAFF
v_gene: TRBV9
j_gene: TRBJ1-1
d_gene: TRBD1
abundance: .

CDR3nt: TGTGCCAGCAGTCTGGACAGGGGAGATACGCAGTATTTT
CDR3aa: CASSLDRGDTQYF
v_gene: TRBV2
j_gene: TRBJ2-3
d_gene: TRBD1
abundance: .

CDR3nt: TGTGCCAGCAGTGAGGGGGCTGTGGAGTTCTTC
CDR3aa: CASSEGAVEFF
v_gene: TRBV2
j_gene: TRBJ2-1
d_gene: .
abundance: .

CDR3nt: TGTGCCAGCAGCCCCCGCGGGGTTGGGGCCAACGTCCTGACTTTC
CDR3aa: CASSPRGVGANVLTF
v_gene: TRBV13
j_gene: TRBJ2-6
d_gene: .
abundance: .

CDR3nt: TGTGCCACCAGCAGAGAGGGGGGGGCAGTCGGTTTGCATGGCTACACCTTC
CDR3aa: CATSREGGAVGLHGYTF
v_gene: TRBV15
j_gene: TRBJ1-2
d_gene: .
abundance: .

CDR3nt: TGTGCCAGCAGCTCGCCGGGGACTCTTCAAGAGACCCAGTACTTC
CDR3aa: CASSSPGTLQETQYF
v_gene: TRBV28
j_gene: TRBJ2-5
d_gene: .
abundance: once

CDR3nt: TGTGCCACCAGCAGAGGGGATCGGGAGGGCTACTACAATGAGCAGTTCTTC
CDR3aa: CATSRGDREGYYNEQFF
v_gene: TRBV15
j_gene: TRBJ2-1
d_gene: TRBD2
abundance: .

CDR3nt: TGTGCCAGCAGTTATCTGAAAGGGGATAACACCGGGGAGCTGTTTTTT
CDR3aa: CASSYLKGDNTGELFF
v_gene: TRBV6-6
j_gene: TRBJ2-2
d_gene: .
abundance: .

CDR3nt: TGTGCCAGCAGGACTAGCGGGAAGTACCAAGAGACCCAGTACTTC
CDR3aa: CASRTSGKYQETQYF
v_gene: TRBV2
j_gene: TRBJ2-5
d_gene: TRBD2
abundance: .

CDR3nt: TGCAGCGTTGGGACAGGGGAGGGTCAGCCCCAGCATTTT
CDR3aa: CSVGTGEGQPQHF
v_gene: TRBV29-1
j_gene: TRBJ1-5
d_gene: TRBD1
abundance: few

CDR3nt: TGTGCCAGCAGCCAAGGCTGGGGACAGGGATCAGGCGAGCAGTACTTC
CDR3aa: CASSQGWGQGSGEQYF
v_gene: TRBV14
j_gene: TRBJ2-7
d_gene: TRBD1
abundance: .

CDR3nt: TGTGCCAGCAGTTCGCCGGGACAGGGCCCACTAGAGACCTTC
CDR3aa: CASSSPGQGPLETF
v_gene: TRBV28
j_gene: TRBJ1-2
d_gene: TRBD1
abundance: .

CDR3nt: TGTGCCAGTAGTCTCGGACTAGCGGGAGGCGTTTCTCAGTTCTTC
CDR3aa: CASSLGLAGGVSQFF
v_gene: TRBV19
j_gene: TRBJ2-1
d_gene: TRBD2
abundance: .

CDR3nt: TGCGCCAGCAGCCAAGACGTACGCAACGCGAAAGCTTTCTTT
CDR3aa: CASSQDVRNAKAFF
v_gene: TRBV4-1
j_gene: TRBJ1-1
d_gene: .
abundance: .

CDR3nt: TGCAGTGCTAGCCGTAATGAAAAACTGTTTTTT
CDR3aa: CSASRNEKLFF
v_gene: TRBV20-1
j_gene: TRBJ1-4
d_gene: .
abundance: .

CDR3nt: TGTGCCAGCAGGTCGGGACTAGCGGGCGAGCAGTACTTC
CDR3aa: CASRSGLAGEQYF
v_gene: TRBV7-3
j_gene: TRBJ2-7
d_gene: TRBD2
abundance: few

CDR3nt: TGCAGTGCTAAACTTGCGCTCGAGCAGTACTTC
CDR3aa: CSAKLALEQYF
v_gene: TRBV20-1
j_gene: TRBJ2-7
d_gene: .
abundance: .

CDR3nt: TGCGCCAGCAGCCAAGATCTTGGGGCAGGGGTAACCGGGGAGCTGTTTTTT
CDR3aa: CASSQDLGAGVTGELFF
v_gene: TRBV4-3
j_gene: TRBJ2-2
d_gene: .
abundance: .

CDR3nt: TGTGCCATCAGTGAGGAAATGGTAGCCTCCCAGTACTTC
CDR3aa: CAISEEMVASQYF
v_gene: TRBV10-3
j_gene: TRBJ2-5
d_gene: .
abundance: few

CDR3nt: TGCGCCAGCAGCTTTCAGGGGAACACTGAAGCTTTCTTT
CDR3aa: CASSFQGNTEAFF
v_gene: TRBV5-1
j_gene: TRBJ1-1
d_gene: .
abundance: .

CDR3nt: TGTGCCAGCAGGGATCCCAGGACAGGGAACACTGAAGCTTTCTTT
CDR3aa: CASRDPRTGNTEAFF
v_gene: TRBV5-6
j_gene: TRBJ1-1
d_gene: TRBD1
abundance: .

CDR3nt: TGTGCCAGCAGCTTCTTTACCGGGGAGCTGTTTTTT
CDR3aa: CASSFFTGELFF
v_gene: TRBV7-2
j_gene: TRBJ2-2
d_gene: .
abundance: .

CDR3nt: TGTGCCAGCAGTTCTGGAGGGGTAACTAACTATGGCTACACCTTC
CDR3aa: CASSSGGVTNYGYTF
v_gene: TRBV28
j_gene: TRBJ1-2
d_gene: .
abundance: few

CDR3nt: TGTGCCAGCAGTGAAAGCCCCCCCGGACAGGGGGCAGATACGCAGTATTTT
CDR3aa: CASSESPPGQGADTQYF
v_gene: TRBV2
j_gene: TRBJ2-3
d_gene: TRBD1
abundance: .

CDR3nt: TGTGCCAGCAGCTTAGATTGGCCGACCGGGAGGGAGACCCAGTACTTC
CDR3aa: CASSLDWPTGRETQYF
v_gene: TRBV11-2
j_gene: TRBJ2-5
d_gene: TRBD2
abundance: .

CDR3nt: TGTGCCTGGAGCGGGGGACTAGGGTCGGAGAATGAGCAGTTCTTC
CDR3aa: CAWSGGLGSENEQFF
v_gene: TRBV30
j_gene: TRBJ2-1
d_gene: TRBD2
abundance: .

CDR3nt: TGTGCCAGCAAATGGACAGGGACGGCGGAGACCCAGTACTTC
CDR3aa: CASKWTGTAETQYF
v_gene: TRBV7-2
j_gene: TRBJ2-5
d_gene: TRBD1
abundance: .

CDR3nt: TGTGCCACCAGCAGAGACGGTCTAGGTAATGAGCAGTTCTTC
CDR3aa: CATSRDGLGNEQFF
v_gene: TRBV15
j_gene: TRBJ2-1
d_gene: .
abundance: .

CDR3nt: TGTGCCAGCAGTCCCCGGGACAGGAGAAACATTCAGTACTTC
CDR3aa: CASSPRDRRNIQYF
v_gene: TRBV25-1
j_gene: TRBJ2-4
d_gene: TRBD1
abundance: .

CDR3nt: TGTGCCAGCAGTGAACAGGTAGCGGGAGGGCCCGCAGATACGCAGTATTTT
CDR3aa: CASSEQVAGGPADTQYF
v_gene: TRBV6-1
j_gene: TRBJ2-3
d_gene: TRBD2
abundance: .

CDR3nt: TGCGCCAGCAGCCAGGAAACAGGGCCATGGGAGACCCAGTACTTC
CDR3aa: CASSQETGPWETQYF
v_gene: TRBV4-1
j_gene: TRBJ2-5
d_gene: .
abundance: once

CDR3nt: TGTGCCAGCAGCTCCCTCGCAGGGACTGGAGTCTGCAATGAGCAGTTCTTC
CDR3aa: CASSSLAGTGVCNEQFF
v_gene: TRBV11-3
j_gene: TRBJ2-1
d_gene: .
abundance: .

CDR3nt: TGTGCCAGCTCACCACAACCGGGACAGACTATGAACACTGAAGCTTTCTTT
CDR3aa: CASSPQPGQTMNTEAFF
v_gene: TRBV18
j_gene: TRBJ1-1
d_gene: TRBD1
abundance: few

CDR3nt: TGTGCCAGCAGCCGGGAGGCACCTGACTATGGCTACACCTTC
CDR3aa: CASSREAPDYGYTF
v_gene: TRBV7-2
j_gene: TRBJ1-2
d_gene: .
abundance: once

CDR3nt: TGTGCCAGCAGCTCCCGAAGGGAAGGGACAGGGGGCATCTATGGCTACACCTTC
CDR3aa: CASSSRREGTGGIYGYTF
v_gene: TRBV5-4
j_gene: TRBJ1-2
d_gene: TRBD1
abundance: .

CDR3nt: TGTGCCAGCTCACCTGCTCCGGGACAGGGATTCGGTGACTACACCTTC
CDR3aa: CASSPAPGQGFGDYTF
v_gene: TRBV18
j_gene: TRBJ1-2
d_gene: TRBD1
abundance: .

CDR3nt: TGTGCCACCAGCAGAGATCCGGGGTCGGGGACCAAAAACATTCAGTACTTC
CDR3aa: CATSRDPGSGTKNIQYF
v_gene: TRBV15
j_gene: TRBJ2-4
d_gene: .
abundance: .

CDR3nt: TGTGCCAGCAGCCAAGATGACAGGGTGAGGGGAGAGACCCAGTACTTC
CDR3aa: CASSQDDRVRGETQYF
v_gene: TRBV14
j_gene: TRBJ2-5
d_gene: TRBD1
abundance: few

CDR3nt: TGCGCCAGCAGCGTCCGGGACAGGGGCTACGAGCAGTACTTC
CDR3aa: CASSVRDRGYEQYF
v_gene: TRBV5-1
j_gene: TRBJ2-7
d_gene: TRBD1
abundance: .